These T cell receptor beta chains were read from a single sample in a study of shared clonotypes between healthy human individuals. Profiling relied on immunoSEQ multiplex PCR, and the TCRdb table lists in-frame clones only, not all of them. The sample records under 1 million clones, roughly 92% being singletons. Specimen: naive CD8+ T cells sorted from blood. The receptors derive from a young man in good health. Both conserved end residues are part of each CDR3. The D gene is left open where the match is weak. The size entry is marked missing in some rows and otherwise reads once, few, many or a size class.

>TRBV7-9|TRBJ2-7|NA|TRBD2
CASSRGLAYEQYF
TGTGCCAGCAGCCGCGGACTAGCCTACGAGCAGTACTTC
>TRBV27|TRBJ2-7|NA|NA
CASSLRVSYEQYF
TGTGCCAGCAGTTTACGTGTCTCCTACGAGCAGTACTTC
>TRBV27|TRBJ2-1|few|NA
CASSSSLEQFF
TGTGCCAGCAGTTCTTCCCTTGAGCAGTTCTTC
>TRBV27|TRBJ2-7|NA|NA
CASRAGGSVNEQYF
TGTGCCAGCAGGGCTGGGGGATCGGTAAACGAGCAGTACTTC
>TRBV18|TRBJ2-2|NA|NA
CASSPPGQTKPGELFF
TGTGCCAGCTCACCACCGGGCCAGACAAAGCCCGGGGAGCTGTTTTTT
>TRBV7-8|TRBJ2-1|NA|TRBD2
CASSPLGLADNEQFF
TGTGCCAGCAGCCCCCTGGGACTAGCGGACAATGAGCAGTTCTTC
>TRBV27|TRBJ1-1|NA|NA
CASSSFGGSTEAFF
TGTGCCAGCAGCTCCTTCGGGGGGAGCACTGAAGCTTTCTTT
>TRBV2|TRBJ2-7|NA|TRBD2
CASSERGLASYEQYF
TGTGCCAGCAGTGAAAGGGGACTAGCGAGTTACGAGCAGTACTTC
>TRBV28|TRBJ2-7|NA|NA
CASSRPGPTAYEQYF
TGTGCCAGCAGTCGACCGGGGCCGACGGCCTACGAGCAGTACTTC
>TRBV27|TRBJ2-1|once|TRBD1
CASSRDRGGNEQFF
TGTGCCAGCAGCAGGGACAGAGGTGGGAATGAGCAGTTCTTC
>TRBV4-1|TRBJ2-3|once|TRBD2
CASSQLAGGTDTQYF
TGCGCCAGCAGCCAGCTAGCGGGTGGTACAGATACGCAGTATTTT
>TRBV7-9|TRBJ2-7|NA|TRBD2
CASTYTTSGRDEQYF
TGTGCCAGCACCTATACGACTAGCGGGAGAGACGAGCAGTACTTC
>TRBV27|TRBJ2-7|NA|NA
CASSLSWETYEQYF
TGTGCCAGCAGTTTATCATGGGAGACCTACGAGCAGTACTTC
>TRBV4-3|TRBJ1-2|NA|NA
CASSQGRSVQLYGYTF
TGCGCCAGCAGCCAAGGCCGTTCTGTGCAGCTCTATGGCTACACCTTC
>TRBV9|TRBJ2-7|NA|NA
CASSVFTGFEQYF
TGTGCCAGCAGCGTCTTTACAGGGTTCGAGCAGTACTTC
>TRBV27|TRBJ1-5|NA|TRBD1
CASSLYPPDRVGQPQHF
TGTGCCAGCAGTTTATACCCCCCCGACAGGGTCGGTCAGCCCCAGCATTTT
>TRBV7-2|TRBJ2-7|NA|NA
CARNELGEQYF
TGTGCCAGGAACGAACTGGGCGAGCAGTACTTC
>TRBV7-9|TRBJ2-5|NA|NA
CAISGVGTQYF
TGTGCCATTTCGGGGGTGGGGACCCAGTACTTC
>TRBV5-1|TRBJ2-5|NA|NA
CASSLAPSGLETQYF
TGCGCCAGCAGCTTGGCCCCCTCCGGGCTGGAGACCCAGTACTTC
>TRBV2|TRBJ1-1|once|TRBD1
CALAVNRGTEAFF
TGTGCCCTCGCGGTAAACAGGGGAACTGAAGCTTTCTTT
>TRBV2|TRBJ2-1|once|TRBD1
CASIRTGAAFEFF
TGTGCCAGCATTAGGACAGGGGCCGCGTTTGAGTTCTTC
>TRBV5-1|TRBJ2-7|NA|NA
CASSFGSSYEQYF
TGCGCCAGCAGCTTTGGGTCCTCCTACGAGCAGTACTTC
>TRBV10-2|TRBJ2-7|NA|NA
CASTLAHEQYF
TGCGCCAGCACCCTAGCCCACGAGCAGTACTTC
>TRBV5-1|TRBJ2-7|once|NA
CASSTPTTGRYEQYF
TGCGCCAGCAGCACGCCGACGACAGGCCGCTACGAGCAGTACTTC
>TRBV7-8|TRBJ1-5|NA|TRBD1
CASSPPGQGTNQPQHF
TGTGCCAGCAGCCCACCGGGACAGGGTACAAATCAGCCCCAGCATTTT
>TRBV16|TRBJ2-1|NA|NA
CASSQSGFDEQFF
TGTGCCAGCAGCCAATCGGGGTTCGATGAGCAGTTCTTC
>TRBV10-3|TRBJ2-7|NA|TRBD1
CAISDGQGSFYEQYF
TGTGCCATCAGTGACGGACAGGGTTCCTTCTACGAGCAGTACTTC
>TRBV9|TRBJ2-5|NA|TRBD2
CASSPFLAGGEETQYF
TGTGCCAGCAGCCCCTTTTTAGCGGGAGGGGAAGAGACCCAGTACTTC
>TRBV20-1|TRBJ2-1|NA|NA
CSANNEQFF
TGCAGTGCCAACAATGAGCAGTTCTTC
>TRBV6-6|TRBJ1-2|NA|NA
CASSFTLGTDNYGYTF
TGTGCCAGCAGCTTTACCCTAGGCACAGACAACTATGGCTACACCTTC
>TRBV27|TRBJ1-1|NA|NA
CASSPSPFYTEAFF
TGTGCCAGCAGTCCATCCCCATTTTACACTGAAGCTTTCTTT